These 16 T cell receptor beta chains came from one sample sequenced in a study of technical replicates of blood from a few donors. Libraries were prepared by immunoSEQ multiplex PCR; TCRdb keeps only in-frame clonotypes and omits some of them. This sample has 85,000 to 100,000 clones, with approximately 95% found just once. Sequenced sample: T cells isolated from PBMCs. Receptors were obtained from a human donor in good health.

The chain couples TRBV18 to TRBJ1-4; TRBD1 is a possible D gene (6 bases). Between the trimmed V and J ends, which lost 3 bases and 5 bases, there was a span of 13 bases. Germline-derived CDR1 and CDR2 are KGHSH and LQKENI. This CDR3 spans 15 amino acids. The CDR3 reads CASSPPGAWNEKLFF. CDR3 in DNA: TGTGCCAGCTCACCCCCAGGGGCCTGGAATGAAAAACTGTTTTTT.

The CDR3 DNA reads TGTGCCAGCAGTTTAATGGTAGCCTCCTACAATGAGCAGTTCTTC. Translation gives CASSLMVASYNEQFF. The rearrangement joins TRBV27 to TRBJ2-1, with no clear D. The CDR3 loop spans 15 amino acids. Trimming stripped 2 bases from V and 0 bases from J, with 8 bases between. Germline-derived CDR1 and CDR2 are MNHEY and SMNVEV (reference sequence).

This clone was picked up one time. The chain has TRBV11-1 and TRBJ1-2; TRBD1 aligns across 8 bases. J was trimmed by 6 bases and V by 6 bases; bases with no gene match: 3. The CDR3 is made up of 12 amino acids. Germline V gene lookup returns CDR1 SGHAT and CDR2 FQDESV (reference sequence). This chain's CDR3 is CASSTGGDGYTF. CDR3 sequence (DNA): TGTGCCAGCAGTACAGGGGGAGATGGCTACACCTTC.

V gene TRBV29-1 combines with J gene TRBJ2-2, with 11 bases that match TRBD1. The CDR3 runs 14 residues. CDR1 is SQVTM and CDR2 is ANQGSEA in the germline V gene. The CDR3 nucleotides read TGCACCGCCAACCGGGACAGGGGGTCCGGGGAGCTGTTTTTT. It encodes CTANRDRGSGELFF.

The rearrangement links TRBV5-4 to TRBJ2-5; possibly TRBD2 for D (5 bases). The ends were cut back, 7 bases at V and 4 bases at J, with 17 bases in the middle. Germline lookup yields CDR1 SGHNT and CDR2 YYREEE (reference sequence). This CDR3 contains 14 residues. CDR3 in amino acids: CASQPGSGRETQYF. DNA for the CDR3: TGTGCCAGCCAACCGGGGTCAGGCCGAGAGACCCAGTACTTC.

V and J are TRBV11-1 and TRBJ2-5; TRBD1 agrees at 10 bases. Looked up from germline, CDR1 is SGHAT and CDR2 is FQDESV (reference sequence). The CDR3 covers 14 residues. V shed 4 bases and J 5 bases; nucleotides not matched to a gene: 4. The CDR3 region has the DNA TGTGCCAGCAGCTGGGACAGGGGAGTTGAGACCCAGTACTTC. As protein: CASSWDRGVETQYF.

The V call is TRBV7-2, the J call TRBJ2-7; TRBD2 agrees at 10 bases. CDR1 and CDR2 from the germline V gene are SGHTA and FQGNSA. Losses at the gene ends were 6 bases for V and 7 bases for J; bases not matched to a gene: 15. The CDR3 has 16 residues. CDR3 coding DNA: TGTGCCAGCAGTGCCCGGACTAGCGGAAGAGGGGAGGAGCAGTACTTC. It yields the protein CASSARTSGRGEEQYF.

The chain couples TRBV7-9 to TRBJ2-1; 10 bases are a match to TRBD2. Trimming removed 1 base from V and 7 bases from J; junction bases left unmatched: 13. Germline assignment: CDR1 SEHNR and CDR2 FQNEAQ (reference sequence). CDR3 length: 18 residues. As DNA, the CDR3 is TGTGCCAGCAGCTTAGGTTCTATGAGCGGGGGGGCCGTTAATGAGCAGTTCTTC. It codes for CASSLGSMSGGAVNEQFF.

The J gene is TRBJ2-2, the V gene TRBV27; 9 positions match TRBD2. CDR3 length equals 15 residues. In germline, CDR1 is MNHEY, CDR2 SMNVEV (reference sequence). V lost 8 bases and J lost 3; bases outside the gene matches: 7. CDR3 nucleotides: TGTGCCAGCCGCTCTAGCGGGAAGGACACCGGGGAGCTGTTTTTT. It translates to CASRSSGKDTGELFF.

A single count supports this clone. The chain has TRBV19 and TRBJ2-7, with 10 bases matching TRBD1. The V gene's germline CDR1 is LNHDA and CDR2 SQIVND (reference sequence). The CDR3 extends over 15 amino acids. Unmatched junction bases numbered 7, after V lost 5 bases and J lost 3 bases. The CDR3 sequence: CASSAGTGEVYEQYF. CDR3 sequence (DNA): TGTGCCAGTAGTGCCGGGACAGGGGAGGTCTACGAGCAGTACTTC. Based on the CDR3 plus reference TRBV19 and TRBJ2-7, the full variable domain is DGGITQSPKYLFRKEGQNVTLSCEQNLNHDAMYWYRQDPGQGLRLIYYSQIVNDFQKGDIAEGYSVSREKKESFPLTVTSAQKNPTAFYLCASSAGTGEVYEQYFGPGTRLTVT.

This chain joins TRBV28 and TRBJ2-7; TRBD1 aligns across 9 bases. V was clipped by 8 bases and J by 4 bases; unmatched bases: 9. CDR1 is MDHEN and CDR2 is SYDVKM in the germline V gene. The CDR3 length is 14 residues. The CDR3 nucleotides are TGTGCCAGCTATGGCCCGGGACAGGGTTACGAGCAGTACTTC. Translation: CASYGPGQGYEQYF.

J is TRBJ2-2 and V is TRBV9; 7 bases are shared with TRBD2. This CDR3 is built from 16 residues. V was clipped by 3 bases and J by 6 bases; unmatched bases: 11. Germline CDR1 reads SGDLS; CDR2 reads YYNGEE. DNA of the CDR3: TGTGCCAGCAGCGCCCGGGACTACTTTATCGCCGGGGAGCTGTTTTTT. Its protein product is CASSARDYFIAGELFF.

The genes are TRBV7-9 and TRBJ2-7; 7 bases map to TRBD2. Germline values: CDR1 SEHNR, CDR2 FQNEAQ (reference sequence). The CDR3 contains 14 residues. J lost 5 bases, V lost 5 bases, and 9 bases had no gene match. The CDR3 nucleotides read TGTGCCAGCAGCCTCGCACTAGCGTTAAACGAGCAGTACTTC. This sequence encodes CASSLALALNEQYF.

The chain is built from TRBV5-8 and TRBJ2-4; D possibly corresponds to TRBD1 (6 bases). CDR3 size: 15 residues. Trimming stripped 6 bases from V and 9 bases from J, with 22 bases between. Germline CDR1 reads SGHTS; CDR2 reads YDEGEE. The CDR3 loop is CASTSWGRRGSIQYF. The CDR3 coding sequence is TGTGCCAGCACGTCCTGGGGGCGCAGGGGAAGCATTCAGTACTTC.

V is TRBV6-5 and J is TRBJ1-2; 7 bases line up with TRBD1. The J segment lost 5 bases and the V segment lost 6 bases, leaving 9 bases of the junction unmatched. The CDR3 has 14 amino acids. Germline lookup yields CDR1 MNHEY and CDR2 SVGAGI. The DNA of the CDR3 is TGTGCCAGCAGGGGATACAGGGGTGTGTATGGCTACACCTTC. Its translation is CASRGYRGVYGYTF.

This clone has a single count. The rearrangement links TRBV7-9 to TRBJ2-7; 9 positions agree with TRBD2. The V segment lost 5 bases and the J segment 3 bases; nucleotides outside the gene matches: 8. Per the germline V gene, CDR1 is SEHNR and CDR2 is FQNEAQ (reference sequence). There are 15 residues in the CDR3. In DNA form, the CDR3 reads TGTGCCAGCAGCACCCCCGGGACTAGCATCTACGAGCAGTACTTC. Translated: CASSTPGTSIYEQYF.